A selection of T cell receptor beta chains follows, all from one sample in a study of blood T cell repertoires in COVID-19. Using immunoSEQ multiplex PCR, the repertoire was profiled, and TCRdb retains in-frame clones only, with some absent. The table lists approximately 190,000 clones, roughly four fifths of them singletons. Sequencing was done on a sample of peripheral blood. These receptors originate from a woman aged 70-85 years with active or convalescent COVID-19. The CDR3 runs from the conserved cysteine through the conserved F or W. The order of the fields is J gene, D gene, clone size, V gene, CDR3 DNA, CDR3 protein. The D gene is left open where the match is weak. Clone size is given for some rows only: seen once, a few or many times, or a class if the clone is expanded.

>TRBJ1-2|TRBD1|.|TRBV5-6
TGTGCCAGCAGCTGGGGCCCGGGACAGGCTTCCTCTATGGACTACACCTTC
CASSWGPGQASSMDYTF
>TRBJ2-3|TRBD2|.|TRBV5-1
TGCGCCAGCCGGCTCACTAGCGCTAGCACAGATACGCAGTATTTT
CASRLTSASTDTQYF
>TRBJ2-1|TRBD1|.|TRBV11-3
TGTGCCAGCAGCTCAGGGGGCGGTGGTTACAATGAGCAGTTCTTC
CASSSGGGGYNEQFF
>TRBJ1-1|.|once|TRBV19
TGTGCCAGTAGTATGGGGGGTGAAGCTTTCTTT
CASSMGGEAFF
>TRBJ1-6|.|.|TRBV9
TGTGCCAGCAGCGTAGAAGCCAGGCCCAATTCACCCCTCCACTTT
CASSVEARPNSPLHF
>TRBJ2-6|TRBD1|.|TRBV19
TGTGCCAGTAGTTACAGGGGCCGCCGCTCTGGGGCCAACGTCCTGACTTTC
CASSYRGRRSGANVLTF
>TRBJ2-5|.|.|TRBV11-2
TGTGCCAGCAGTGTCGGTGCCAGGGGAGATGGAGAGACCCAGTACTTC
CASSVGARGDGETQYF
>TRBJ2-1|.|.|TRBV28
TGTGCCAGCAGACAACAGGGAGATGAGCAGTTCTTC
CASRQQGDEQFF
>TRBJ2-2|TRBD1|.|TRBV9
TGTGCCAGCAGCGTAGAGTCGAAGACCGTGACAGGGAGCGCCACCGGGGAGCTGTTTTTT
CASSVESKTVTGSATGELFF
>TRBJ2-3|TRBD2|once|TRBV7-2
TGTGCCAGCAGCTACTACCGGGGGGGCAGGGCCCCAGATACGCAGTATTTT
CASSYYRGGRAPDTQYF
>TRBJ2-2|TRBD2|.|TRBV5-4
TGTGCCAGCAGCTTTGGGACTAGCGGTAACACCGGGGAGCTGTTTTTT
CASSFGTSGNTGELFF